A selection of T cell receptor beta chains follows, all from one sample in a study of cytomegalovirus exposure and HLA in healthy donors. Sequencing used immunoSEQ multiplex PCR; TCRdb keeps in-frame clones, though not all of them. The sample holds 180,000 or so clones, roughly 74% seen once. The sequenced material came from PBMCs. These receptors all come from a woman in her forties in good health and CMV-seropositive. Both conserved end residues are part of each CDR3. A D gene is named only where the DNA matches it firmly. Clone size is not always given. Where it is, it says once, few, many or a class for expanded clones.

J | D | V | size | DNA | CDR3
TRBJ2-5 | TRBD2 | TRBV15 | - | TGTGCCACCAGCAGATTAACGACAGCGGGAATAGGGGAGACCCAGTACTTC | CATSRLTTAGIGETQYF
TRBJ2-5 | TRBD1 | TRBV7-6 | - | TGTGCCAGCAGCCCACTAACAGGGGGAGAGACCCAGTACTTC | CASSPLTGGETQYF
TRBJ2-7 | TRBD1 | TRBV6-6 | - | TGTGCCAGCGGTCGGACAGGGGATCACGAGCAGTACTTC | CASGRTGDHEQYF
TRBJ2-3 | TRBD1 | TRBV10-3 | few | TGTGCCATCAGTGAGGGACAGGGGTCAGATACGCAGTATTTT | CAISEGQGSDTQYF
TRBJ1-4 | - | TRBV5-1 | - | TGCGCCAGCAGGACAAATAATGAAAAACTGTTTTTT | CASRTNNEKLFF
TRBJ2-2 | TRBD1 | TRBV12-5 | - | TGTGCTAGTGGCTGGACAGGGGCCGGGGAGCTGTTTTTT | CASGWTGAGELFF
TRBJ1-5 | - | TRBV18 | - | TGTGCCAGCTCACCACGAGAAGGGAACAGGAATCAGCCCCAGCATTTT | CASSPREGNRNQPQHF
TRBJ2-7 | TRBD2 | TRBV28 | - | TGTGCCAGCAGTAAGGGACTAGTCCGCTACGAGCAGTACTTC | CASSKGLVRYEQYF
TRBJ1-6 | TRBD1 | TRBV27 | - | TGTGCCAGCAGGGACAGGGGGCGCGGAACCCTCCACTTT | CASRDRGRGTLHF
TRBJ1-1 | - | TRBV19 | - | TGTGCCAGTAGTATCCCGGGAGTGGACACTGAAGCTTTCTTT | CASSIPGVDTEAFF
TRBJ2-3 | TRBD2 | TRBV5-1 | - | TGCGCCAGCAGCCTGGGACTAGCGGGAGGACCCAGCACAGATACGCAGTATTTT | CASSLGLAGGPSTDTQYF
TRBJ1-4 | TRBD1 | TRBV27 | once | TGTGCCAGCAGTCGCAATGGACAGGGGATAGAAAAACTGTTTTTT | CASSRNGQGIEKLFF
TRBJ2-1 | TRBD1 | TRBV2 | - | TGTGCCAGCATCCTCGCCAGGGGGCCGAATGAGCAGTTCTTC | CASILARGPNEQFF
TRBJ2-7 | TRBD2 | TRBV14 | - | TGTGCCAGCAGCCAAGATGTAAGCGGGAGGGCCGAGCAGTACTTC | CASSQDVSGRAEQYF
TRBJ1-1 | - | TRBV7-2 | - | TGTGCCAGCAGCTTAGATGAGGGATGGACTGAAGCTTTCTTT | CASSLDEGWTEAFF
TRBJ2-7 | TRBD1 | TRBV6-5 | - | TGTGCCAGCAGTTACATGGACAGGGGCTACGAGCAGTACTTC | CASSYMDRGYEQYF
TRBJ1-2 | - | TRBV2 | - | TGTGCCAGCAGTGAAGAGCAGGCATTTAACTATGGCTACACCTTC | CASSEEQAFNYGYTF
TRBJ2-3 | TRBD2 | TRBV10-1 | few | TGCGCCAGCGGACAACTAGCGGGAGTAACAGATACGCAGTATTTT | CASGQLAGVTDTQYF
TRBJ2-3 | TRBD1 | TRBV19 | - | TGTGCCAGTAGTATAGGGGACAGGGTGACAGATACGCAGTATTTT | CASSIGDRVTDTQYF
TRBJ1-1 | TRBD1 | TRBV5-1 | - | TGCGCCAGCAGCCCACAGGGGCGGGGGAACACTGAAGCTTTCTTT | CASSPQGRGNTEAFF
TRBJ2-7 | - | TRBV11-2 | few | TGTGCCAGCAGCTTATTTAGAACAGATATATACGAGCAGTACTTC | CASSLFRTDIYEQYF
TRBJ2-3 | - | TRBV18 | - | TGTGCCAGCTCATGGCGGGGAAGCACAGATACGCAGTATTTT | CASSWRGSTDTQYF